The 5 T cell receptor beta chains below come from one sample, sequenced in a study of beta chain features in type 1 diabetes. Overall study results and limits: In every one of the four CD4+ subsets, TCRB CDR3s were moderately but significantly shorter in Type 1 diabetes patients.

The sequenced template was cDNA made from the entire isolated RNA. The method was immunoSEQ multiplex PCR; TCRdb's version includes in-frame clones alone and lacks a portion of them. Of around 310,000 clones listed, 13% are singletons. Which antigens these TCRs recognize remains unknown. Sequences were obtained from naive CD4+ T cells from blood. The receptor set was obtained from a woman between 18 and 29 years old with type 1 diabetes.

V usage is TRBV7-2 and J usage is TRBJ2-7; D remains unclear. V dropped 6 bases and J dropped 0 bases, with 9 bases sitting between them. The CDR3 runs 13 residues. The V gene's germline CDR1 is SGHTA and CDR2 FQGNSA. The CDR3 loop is CASRSRSSYEQYF. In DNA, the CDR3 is TGTGCCAGCAGGTCACGTAGCTCCTACGAGCAGTACTTC.

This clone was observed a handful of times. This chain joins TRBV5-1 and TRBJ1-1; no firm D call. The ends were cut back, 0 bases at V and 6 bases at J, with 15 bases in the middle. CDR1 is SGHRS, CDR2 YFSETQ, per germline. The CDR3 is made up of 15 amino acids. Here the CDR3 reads CASSLGGRLGPEAFF. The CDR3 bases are TGCGCCAGCAGCTTGGGAGGGAGACTTGGTCCTGAAGCTTTCTTT.

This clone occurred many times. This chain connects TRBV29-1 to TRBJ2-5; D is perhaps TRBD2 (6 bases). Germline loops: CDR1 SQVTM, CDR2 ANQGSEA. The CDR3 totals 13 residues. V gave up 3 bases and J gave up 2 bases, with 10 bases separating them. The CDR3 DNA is TGCAGCGTTGATGCTAGCGCGCAAGAGACCCAGTACTTC. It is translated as CSVDASAQETQYF.

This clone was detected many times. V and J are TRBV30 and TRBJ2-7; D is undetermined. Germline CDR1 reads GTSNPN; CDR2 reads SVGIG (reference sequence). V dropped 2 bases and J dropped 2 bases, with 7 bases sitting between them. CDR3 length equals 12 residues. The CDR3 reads CAWSWQTYEQYF. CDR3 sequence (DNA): TGTGCCTGGAGTTGGCAGACCTACGAGCAGTACTTC.

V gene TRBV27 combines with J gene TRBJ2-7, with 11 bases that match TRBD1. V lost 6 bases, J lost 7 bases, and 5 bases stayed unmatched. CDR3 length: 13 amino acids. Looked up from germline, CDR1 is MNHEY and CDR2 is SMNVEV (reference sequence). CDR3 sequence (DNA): TGTGCCAGCAGCTCCGGGACAGGGGGGGAGCAGTACGTC. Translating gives CASSSGTGGEQYV.